This TCR beta chain is from a study of cytomegalovirus exposure and HLA in healthy donors. Notes on the study in general: Several top significant clusters appeared, in a later analysis, to be linked to common viral pathogens. In vitro assays verified that three CMV-associated chains recognized CMV antigens specifically.

Both 60 Vbeta primers and 13 Jbeta primers went into the PCR. The protocol was immunoSEQ multiplex PCR, while the TCRdb copy is restricted to in-frame clones and leaves out a portion. The table has 130,000 or so clones, under 90% seen once. Turning to this clone: The target antigen is unknown.

V shed 3 bases and J shed 0 bases, with 8 bases lying between them. CDR1 is SEHNR and CDR2 is FQNEAQ in the germline V gene (reference sequence). CDR3 length: 14 residues. J is TRBJ1-1 and V is TRBV7-9; D gene unclear. Source material: PBMCs. The TCR was taken from a woman aged 40 to 50 in good health and CMV-seronegative. CDR3 amino acids: CASSLAGLNTEAFF. CDR3 coding DNA: TGTGCCAGCAGCTTGGCGGGATTGAACACTGAAGCTTTCTTT.